The T cell receptor delta chain under discussion was sequenced for a study of γδ T cells in repeated Plasmodium falciparum infection. Study-wide results and caveats: Malian children's Vdelta2-negative repertoires appeared more expanded and less diverse than Australians'. Vgamma9/Vdelta2+ repertoires stayed stably polyclonal over time and infection.

The germline CDR1 and CDR2 sequences are GEAIGNYY and EKD. This CDR3 is 17 amino acids long. Bulk repertoires came from Vgamma9/Vdelta2+ or Vdelta2-negative gammadelta T cells flow-sorted from PBMC. TCRdb re-identified clones in the multiplex PCR reads via CATT. The top ten clones hold roughly 9.5% of a sample with 85,000 to 100,000 delta-chain clones, approximately 1% of them seen once. This clone was detected many times. Its antigen is currently unknown. A read error likely explains why the TCRdb protein, taken from a much larger clone, differs from this DNA's translation at residue 16; the protein shown is translated from the DNA.

V is TRDV2 and J is TRDJ1; TRDD3 matches 10 bases. The TCR sequence derives from a pool of human donors (malaria-infected and uninfected, not separated). The sequencing input was gamma-delta T cells from blood. CDR3 DNA sequence: TGTGCCTGTGACACCCTCCCGGTGGGGGATACTGACGATAAACTCACCTTT. Its translation: CACDTLPVGDTDDKLTF.